What follows are 18 T cell receptor beta chains derived from one specimen sequenced in a study of graft-versus-host responses after intestinal transplantation. Their antigen targets remain unknown. The data were produced by immunoSEQ multiplex PCR, yet TCRdb's version contains in-frame clones alone and is incomplete. The table has tens of thousands of clones, 90% to 95% seen once. The starting material was unstimulated CD8+ T cells sorted from spleen or lymph node cells, obtained before transplant. These receptors came from a human donor who was the organ donor for an intestinal transplant.

This chain uses TRBV2 with TRBJ1-1, with TRBD1 as a possible D gene (5 bases). The CDR3 is 14 amino acids. Trimming took off 7 bases at V and 3 bases at J, with 15 bases between the two ends. Germline CDR1 SNHLY, CDR2 FYNNEI. The CDR3 coding sequence is TGTGCCAGCACCGGGTTTGGGGGGGACACTGAAGCTTTCTTT. Protein: CASTGFGGDTEAFF.

This chain links TRBV27 with TRBJ2-7, with 7 bases that match TRBD1. V lost 3 bases and J lost 6; bases outside the gene matches: 11. This CDR3 contains 15 residues. Germline loops: CDR1 MNHEY, CDR2 SMNVEV (reference sequence). CDR3 sequence: CASSFARQGFLEQYF. CDR3 DNA: TGTGCCAGCAGTTTTGCGAGACAGGGATTTCTCGAGCAGTACTTC.

This chain joins TRBV27 and TRBJ2-1; tentatively, D is TRBD1 (5 bases). V was trimmed by 5 bases and J by 3 bases, leaving 8 bases between them. Germline values: CDR1 MNHEY, CDR2 SMNVEV (reference sequence). The CDR3 totals 13 residues. The CDR3 bases are TGTGCCAGCAGTCTAAGGGGCTACAATGAGCAGTTCTTC. Protein product: CASSLRGYNEQFF.

This clone is a singleton in its sample. The rearrangement joins TRBV19 to TRBJ2-2; no reliable D call. Germline V CDR1 and CDR2: LNHDA, SQIVND (reference sequence). The CDR3 extends over 13 amino acids. Trimming shortened V by 8 bases and J by 0 bases, and 7 bases separated the two germline ends. CDR3 amino acids: CASQFPNTGELFF. DNA of the CDR3: TGTGCCAGTCAATTCCCGAACACCGGGGAGCTGTTTTTT. The complete variable domain, with remaining parts taken from reference TRBV19 and TRBJ2-2, reads DGGITQSPKYLFRKEGQNVTLSCEQNLNHDAMYWYRQDPGQGLRLIYYSQIVNDFQKGDIAEGYSVSREKKESFPLTVTSAQKNPTAFYLCASQFPNTGELFFGEGSRLTVL.

V usage is TRBV7-9 and J usage is TRBJ2-1; maybe TRBD1 (6 bases). Per germline, CDR1 SEHNR and CDR2 FQNEAQ (reference sequence). Trimming removed 1 base from V and 10 bases from J, with 17 bases in between. The CDR3 has 15 residues. CDR3 sequence: CASSLVGANTWEQFF. The CDR3 nucleotides are TGTGCCAGCAGCTTAGTGGGGGCTAATACTTGGGAGCAGTTCTTC.

This chain connects TRBV4-3 to TRBJ1-2; D gene uncertain. The CDR3 runs to 15 residues. V dropped 0 bases and J dropped 8 bases, with 16 bases sitting between them. CDR1 and CDR2 (germline): LGHNA, YSLEER. The chain's CDR3 is CASSQDRDLEGGYTF. The CDR3 DNA reads as TGCGCCAGCAGCCAAGACCGTGATCTCGAAGGCGGCTACACCTTC.

The chain has TRBV19 and TRBJ1-2; a weak D match, TRBD1 (5 bases). The V end lost 5 bases, the J end lost 4 bases, and 14 bases lay between the germline ends. The CDR3 is made up of 14 amino acids. Germline V gives CDR1 LNHDA, CDR2 SQIVND (reference sequence). The CDR3 region is CASSSRIGVYGYTF. The CDR3 DNA follows: TGTGCCAGTAGTTCCCGGATAGGGGTCTATGGCTACACCTTC.

V is TRBV4-1 and J is TRBJ1-1, with D tentatively TRBD1 (6 bases). CDR1 and CDR2 (germline): MGHRA, YSYEKL. The CDR3 totals 15 residues. V lost 2 bases to trimming and J lost 7 bases, with 17 bases between them. CDR3 coding DNA: TGCGCCAGCAGCCAAAGGGGGGTTGAGGGGGGTGAAGCTTTCTTT. Its translation is CASSQRGVEGGEAFF.

CDR3 region: CASIRTGDEFNYGYTF. CDR3 DNA sequence: TGTGCCAGTATTAGGACAGGGGATGAATTTAACTATGGCTACACCTTC. The V call is TRBV19, the J call TRBJ1-2; 9 bases map to TRBD1. Germline V CDR1 and CDR2: LNHDA, SQIVND (reference sequence). This CDR3 is 16 amino acids long. J gave up 1 base and V 7 bases, and 10 bases lay outside the gene matches. The complete variable domain, with remaining parts taken from reference TRBV19 and TRBJ1-2, reads DGGITQSPKYLFRKEGQNVTLSCEQNLNHDAMYWYRQDPGQGLRLIYYSQIVNDFQKGDIAEGYSVSREKKESFPLTVTSAQKNPTAFYLCASIRTGDEFNYGYTFGSGTRLTVV.

The CDR3, as DNA: TGTGCCAGCAGTGAGGGAACTAACTATGGCTACACCTTC. Translation gives CASSEGTNYGYTF. The chain uses TRBV2 and TRBJ1-2; D gene ambiguous. From germline, CDR1 is SNHLY and CDR2 FYNNEI. There are 13 residues in the CDR3. V was cut by 3 bases and J by 0 bases, with 5 bases left in between. The full variable domain, completed using reference TRBV2 and TRBJ1-2, is EPEVTQTPSHQVTQMGQEVILRCVPISNHLYFYWYRQILGQKVEFLVSFYNNEISEKSEIFDDQFSVERPDGSNFTLKIRSTKLEDSAMYFCASSEGTNYGYTFGSGTRLTVV.

The chain employs TRBV7-2 and TRBJ2-7; D uncertain. The CDR3 loop spans 13 amino acids. The germline V gene has CDR1 SGHTA and CDR2 FQGNSA. V lost 3 bases to trimming and J lost 1 base, with 7 bases between them. DNA for the CDR3: TGTGCCAGCAGCTTTACAGCTTCCTACGAGCAGTACTTC. It encodes CASSFTASYEQYF.

V gene TRBV28 combines with J gene TRBJ2-5; 7 bases are a match to TRBD2. The CDR3 runs to 16 residues. Germline V gene sequence: CDR1 MDHEN, CDR2 SYDVKM. V dropped 4 bases and J dropped 3; count of bases not matched to a gene: 11. CDR3 in DNA: TGTGCCAGCAGTTCATACAATCGGGGAGGGGAAGAGACCCAGTACTTC. Its translation is CASSSYNRGGEETQYF.

This rearrangement joins TRBV11-2 to TRBJ2-4; 9 nucleotides match TRBD1. The CDR3 covers 14 residues. Germline-derived CDR1 and CDR2 are SGHAT and FQNNGV. The V segment lost 2 bases and the J segment 8 bases; nucleotides outside the gene matches: 4. As DNA, the CDR3 is TGTGCCAGCAGCTTACCGGGACAGGGAGACATTCAGTACTTC. Translation: CASSLPGQGDIQYF.

The chain joins TRBV27 to TRBJ2-5; D is possibly TRBD1 (6 bases). The J call could be wrong; TRBJ2-7 is a better fit for the DNA end. CDR1 and CDR2 from the germline V gene are MNHEY and SMNVEV (reference sequence). CDR3 length: 12 amino acids. The CDR3 sequence: CASSSQGHEQYF. The CDR3 DNA follows: TGTGCCAGCAGTTCACAGGGCCACGAGCAGTACTTC.

This clone is a singleton in its sample. The V and J genes are TRBV29-1 and TRBJ1-2; TRBD1 might be the D (5 bases). CDR1 and CDR2 from the germline V gene are SQVTM and ANQGSEA. V was clipped by 2 bases and J by 6 bases, with 13 bases between them. There are 13 residues in the CDR3. CDR3 DNA: TGCAGCGTTGAATCGGCCGGGGCAAATGGCTACACCTTC. Translated, it gives CSVESAGANGYTF.

The gene calls are TRBV4-2 and TRBJ2-7, with TRBD2 matching 7 bases. Per germline, CDR1 LGHNA and CDR2 YNFKEQ. The J segment lost 3 bases and the V segment lost 1 base, leaving 6 bases of the junction unmatched. This CDR3 has 15 amino acids. DNA of the CDR3: TGTGCCAGCAGCCAAGGAAGCGGGGAGAGCTACGAGCAGTACTTC. Protein: CASSQGSGESYEQYF.

This sequence joins TRBV19 and TRBJ2-7; D is undetermined. Trimming took 3 bases from V and 1 from J, leaving 7 bases between them. The germline gives CDR1 LNHDA, CDR2 SQIVND (reference sequence). The CDR3 length is 13 residues. CDR3 nucleotides: TGTGCCAGTAGTATTGCGTTATCCTACGAGCAGTACTTC. This sequence encodes CASSIALSYEQYF.

This clone was recorded once. The J gene is TRBJ1-1, the V gene TRBV4-1; D unresolved. V lost 1 base and J lost 1, with 10 bases in between. The CDR3 covers 15 residues. Germline V gene lookup returns CDR1 MGHRA and CDR2 YSYEKL. This CDR3 reads CASSQVPETNTEAFF. CDR3 in DNA: TGCGCCAGCAGCCAAGTCCCAGAAACGAACACTGAAGCTTTCTTT.